This T cell receptor beta chain was sequenced during a study of regulatory T cells in long-lasting Graves disease. Study observations and caveats: TCR diversity was lower in persistent Graves' patients (versus newly diagnosed ones).

Both iRepertoire HTBI primers and Arm-PCR of CDR3 regions were used to build the TCR beta libraries. TCRdb ran MiXCR on the multiplex PCR reads and lists one entry per CDR3 protein. The sample yields approximately 300,000 distinct CDR3 sequences, roughly 18% seen once. The sample's time point: newly diagnosed GD, antithyroid drugs for less than 3 months. Making the TCR library involved RNA that had been extracted from PBMCs. In each case, Graves' disease was diagnosed per American Thyroid Association guidelines. This clonotype was observed a handful of times. Its antigen is not known. This CDR3 has 14 amino acids. V was cut by 6 bases and J by 5 bases, with 19 bases left in between. From germline, CDR1 is DFQATT and CDR2 SNEGSKA (reference sequence).

The input for sequencing was peripheral blood mononuclear cells (PBMCs), taken at new diagnosis, from a patient treated with antithyroid drugs. J is TRBJ2-5 and V is TRBV20-1, with D possibly TRBD2 on 5 matching bases. This clonotype originated in a female donor with Graves disease. CDR3 nucleotide sequence: TGCAGTGCGGAGGAGTGGGCTAGCCAGGAGACCCAGTACTTC. It codes for CSAEEWASQETQYF.